A selection of T cell receptor beta chains follows, all from one sample in a study of graft-versus-host responses after intestinal transplantation. Method: immunoSEQ multiplex PCR; TCRdb's copy keeps in-frame clones and lacks some. Of some 13,000 clones in the sample, 35% to 40% were seen once. The sequencing here drew on alloreactive CD8+ T cells from a mixed lymphocyte reaction culture, taken before intestinal transplant. The source of these receptors is a human patient who received an intestinal transplant. Both conserved end residues are part of each CDR3. The D gene is left open where the match is weak. Clone size appears in some rows only: once, few, many, or a class for an expanded clone.

J gene | clone size | CDR3 length | D gene | V gene | CDR3 protein | CDR3 DNA
TRBJ1-2 | few | 14 | - | TRBV4-1 | CASSQGSGAYGYTF | TGCGCCAGCAGCCAAGGTTCAGGGGCCTATGGCTACACCTTC
TRBJ1-1 | medium-sized | 13 | - | TRBV5-1 | CASRKAGNTEAFF | TGCGCCAGCAGGAAGGCGGGGAACACTGAAGCTTTCTTT
TRBJ2-7 | few | 13 | - | TRBV29-1 | CSVVRTDFREQYF | TGCAGCGTTGTGAGGACAGACTTTCGGGAGCAGTACTTC
TRBJ2-5 | - | 13 | - | TRBV29-1 | CSVEGLIWETQYF | TGCAGCGTCGAAGGACTCATTTGGGAGACCCAGTACTTC
TRBJ2-1 | few | 14 | TRBD2 | TRBV5-1 | CASRPGLADNEQFF | TGCGCCAGCAGACCCGGACTAGCGGACAATGAGCAGTTCTTC
TRBJ1-2 | - | 14 | - | TRBV5-4 | CASSLEGGGYGYTF | TGTGCCAGCAGCTTGGAAGGGGGAGGGTATGGCTACACCTTC
TRBJ1-1 | few | 13 | TRBD1 | TRBV6-4 | CASSDRQGTEAFF | TGTGCCAGCAGTGACCGACAGGGAACTGAAGCTTTCTTT
TRBJ1-3 | - | 16 | - | TRBV4-3 | CASSQVRWASGNTIYF | TGCGCCAGCAGCCAGGTTCGGTGGGCCTCTGGAAACACCATATATTTT
TRBJ2-1 | - | 16 | - | TRBV28 | CASSLSGTSKFHEQFF | TGTGCCAGCAGTTTATCAGGAACTAGCAAGTTCCATGAGCAGTTCTTC
TRBJ1-2 | - | 16 | - | TRBV5-4 | CASSGVMDNQNYGYTF | TGTGCCAGCAGCGGCGTAATGGACAACCAGAACTATGGCTACACCTTC
TRBJ2-1 | few | 13 | - | TRBV11-2 | CASSLELGDEQFF | TGTGCCAGCAGCTTAGAACTAGGCGATGAGCAGTTCTTC
TRBJ2-2 | - | 19 | TRBD1 | TRBV4-1 | CASSQVSGQGSFNTGELFF | TGCGCCAGCAGCCAAGTTTCCGGACAGGGAAGTTTCAACACCGGGGAGCTGTTTTTT
TRBJ2-2 | few | 14 | - | TRBV28 | CASSLNMNTGELFF | TGTGCCAGCAGTTTAAATATGAACACCGGGGAGCTGTTTTTT
TRBJ2-5 | - | 11 | - | TRBV7-9 | CASSSQETQYF | TGTGCCAGCAGCTCACAAGAGACCCAGTACTTC
TRBJ1-1 | - | 11 | - | TRBV11-2 | CASSQSFEAFF | TGTGCCAGCAGCCAGTCCTTTGAAGCTTTCTTT
TRBJ2-3 | medium-sized | 16 | TRBD2 | TRBV9 | CASSLGTSGITDTQYF | TGTGCCAGCAGCCTAGGGACTAGCGGGATAACAGATACGCAGTATTTT
TRBJ2-2 | - | 16 | TRBD1 | TRBV15 | CATSDDRGLWTGELFF | TGTGCCACCAGCGACGACAGGGGGCTATGGACCGGGGAGCTGTTTTTT
TRBJ1-6 | - | 15 | - | TRBV6-1 | CASNRQGEYNSPLHF | TGTGCCAGCAATAGGCAGGGCGAATATAATTCACCCCTCCACTTT
TRBJ1-1 | few | 12 | - | TRBV19 | CASSSGNTEAFF | TGTGCCAGTAGTTCCGGGAACACTGAAGCTTTCTTT
TRBJ2-7 | - | 15 | TRBD1 | TRBV9 | CASSERTGGGYEQYF | TGTGCCAGCAGCGAAAGGACAGGGGGCGGATACGAGCAGTACTTC
TRBJ2-3 | - | 14 | - | TRBV9 | CASSLTGVTDTQYF | TGTGCCAGCAGCCTCACGGGGGTCACAGATACGCAGTATTTT
TRBJ2-7 | - | 14 | TRBD1 | TRBV10-1 | CASSSRQGSYEQYF | TGCGCCAGCAGTTCCCGACAGGGGTCCTACGAGCAGTACTTC
TRBJ2-5 | - | 15 | TRBD1 | TRBV15 | CATSRRQGALETQYF | TGTGCCACCAGCCGGAGACAGGGCGCCTTAGAGACCCAGTACTTC
TRBJ1-1 | medium-sized | 14 | - | TRBV30 | CAWSGGHLNTEAFF | TGTGCCTGGAGTGGGGGACATTTGAACACTGAAGCTTTCTTT
TRBJ2-7 | - | 14 | - | TRBV28 | CASSPRAFVYEQYF | TGTGCCAGCAGTCCCCGCGCATTTGTCTACGAGCAGTACTTC
TRBJ2-5 | few | 14 | - | TRBV7-6 | CASSLGGGLETQYF | TGTGCCAGCAGCTTAGGGGGGGGGCTGGAGACCCAGTACTTC
TRBJ2-5 | - | 17 | - | TRBV5-4 | CASSIMGAYADQETQYF | TGTGCCAGCAGCATTATGGGGGCTTACGCCGATCAAGAGACCCAGTACTTC
TRBJ1-2 | - | 13 | TRBD1 | TRBV7-9 | CASSQGQVYGYTF | TGTGCCAGCAGCCAGGGACAGGTCTATGGCTACACCTTC
TRBJ2-3 | - | 16 | - | TRBV19 | CASSRGWGGPPDTQYF | TGTGCCAGTAGTAGGGGGTGGGGGGGGCCCCCAGATACGCAGTATTTT
TRBJ2-1 | medium-sized | 14 | - | TRBV4-1 | CASSLTAGPDEQFF | TGCGCCAGCAGCCTAACCGCGGGCCCAGATGAGCAGTTCTTC